This T cell receptor beta chain came from a study of PD-L1 blockade in urothelial cancer. Study context: Median blood clonality was roughly 0.087, with around 83,000 unique TCRs.

Concerning this clone itself: Compared with germline, one end of the junction differs, possibly owing to a read error. Distinct nucleotide sequences in the sample also encode this CDR3.

Assay: immunoSEQ multiplex PCR; the TCRdb copy retains only in-frame clones and omits some. The data show approximately 90,000 clones, 84% seen once. The time point denotes: pretreatment peripheral blood. CDR1 is MDHEN and CDR2 is SYDVKM in the germline V gene. CDR3 length: 16 amino acids. This receptor was identified in a man in his sixties with urothelial cancer. This chain joins TRBV28 and TRBJ2-3, with 7 bases that match TRBD1. Sequencing was performed on PBMCs, taken around atezolizumab (anti-PD-L1) treatment. The CDR3 sequence: CASSSPTTGRTDTQYF. The CDR3 coding sequence is TGTGCCAGCAGTTCCCCTACGACAGGGCGCACAGATACGCAATATTTT.